The 22 T cell receptor beta chains given below trace back to one sample, sequenced in a study of blood T cells in healthy people across ages. It was with a sample-barcoded 5' primer and a J-beta primer mix that a second PCR of roughly 7 to 11 cycles was run. Via MiXCR, TCRdb re-called the 5' RACE reads, giving one row per CDR3 protein. The sample has hundreds of thousands of distinct CDR3 sequences, under 65% seen once. The sample was blood. The source is a woman older than 75 in good health.

This clonotype was recorded once. This chain uses TRBV3-1 with TRBJ2-7, with D possibly matching TRBD2 (6 bases). The CDR3 extends over 15 amino acids. Germline-derived CDR1 and CDR2 are LGHDT and YNNKEL (reference sequence). The V end lost 3 bases, the J end lost 3 bases, and 15 bases lay between the germline ends. The CDR3 DNA follows: TGTGCCAGCAGCCACGGAGGGGTTAACAACTACGAGCAGTACTTC. Protein: CASSHGGVNNYEQYF.

The gene calls are TRBV2 and TRBJ2-5; D perhaps matches TRBD2 (5 bases). CDR1 and CDR2 (germline): SNHLY, FYNNEI. The CDR3 length is 13 residues. Deletions cut 10 bases from V and 5 bases from J, with 17 bases between. Here the CDR3 DNA reads TGTGCCATCAGAGGGAAGGGTGGGGAGACCCAGTACTTC. This encodes CAIRGKGGETQYF.

The rearrangement uses TRBV10-3 and TRBJ2-3; tentatively, D is TRBD2 (7 bases). This CDR3 region has 16 residues. V was shortened by 4 bases and J by 0 bases, with 14 bases between the two germline ends. Germline CDR1 ENHRY, CDR2 SYGVKD. The CDR3 region has the DNA TGTGCCATCAGTGTTGGGGGGGCCACTAGCACAGATACGCAGTATTTT. This translates into CAISVGGATSTDTQYF.

This clonotype occurred a few times. The chain employs TRBV28 and TRBJ1-5; possible D gene TRBD1, 5 bases. Germline CDR1 and CDR2: MDHEN and SYDVKM. V lost 5 bases and J lost 3, with 8 bases in between. The CDR3 spans 13 residues. The CDR3 protein is CASSGGTNQPQHF. Here the CDR3 DNA reads TGTGCCAGCAGTGGGGGGACCAATCAGCCCCAGCATTTT.

Worth noting for this clonotype: This may be a read error, as it is one base from a much larger clone. J is TRBJ2-7 and V is TRBV3-1; 8 bases line up with TRBD1. The CDR3 extends over 15 amino acids. Germline V gene lookup returns CDR1 LGHDT and CDR2 YNNKEL (reference sequence). Written as DNA, the CDR3 is TGTGCCAGCAGCCAAACCGGGACAGGTGTTTACGGGCAGTACTTC. Residues: CASSQTGTGVYGQYF.

Details on this clonotype: One end of the junction varies from germline; a read error may be responsible. This chain joins TRBV7-2 and TRBJ1-2; no reliable D call. Germline values: CDR1 SGHTA, CDR2 FQGNSA. There are 13 residues in the CDR3. CDR3 loop: CAGSLWSTGGYTF. The CDR3 DNA is TGTGCCGGCAGCTTATGGTCGACCGGTGGCTACACCTTC. Full variable domain (outside the CDR3, taken from reference TRBV7-2 and TRBJ1-2): GAGVSQSPSNKVTEKGKDVELRCDPISGHTALYWYRQSLGQGLEFLIYFQGNSAPDKSGLPSDRFSAERTGGSVSTLTIQRTQQEDSAVYLCAGSLWSTGGYTFGSGTRLTVV.

In its sample, this clonotype was seen many times. V is TRBV25-1 and J is TRBJ2-7, with TRBD2 identical over 15 bases. This CDR3 contains 19 residues. Germline CDR1 is MGHDK and CDR2 is SYGVNS. V lost 5 bases, J lost 1 base, and 12 bases stayed unmatched. The CDR3 region has the DNA TGTGCCAGCAGTAAAGCACCGGGACTAGCGGGAGGATCATCCTACGAGCAGTACTTC. Its protein is CASSKAPGLAGGSSYEQYF.

This clonotype has at least ten counts. The chain combines TRBV4-1 with TRBJ2-7; D uncertain. The CDR3 has 13 amino acids. The germline gives CDR1 MGHRA, CDR2 YSYEKL. V dropped 1 base and J dropped 3 bases, with 7 bases sitting between them. The CDR3 here is CASSQGPDYEQYF. The CDR3 nucleotides read TGCGCCAGCAGCCAAGGTCCGGACTACGAGCAGTACTTC.

The gene calls are TRBV20-1 and TRBJ1-2, with unresolved D. The ends were cut back, 1 base at V and 6 bases at J, with 15 bases in the middle. This CDR3 has 14 amino acids. CDR1 and CDR2 (germline): DFQATT, SNEGSKA (reference sequence). As DNA, the CDR3 is TGCAGTGCTAGAGTAGTAAGGACGGCTAATGGCTACACCTTC. It translates to CSARVVRTANGYTF.

The V gene is TRBV5-1, the J gene TRBJ2-5, with 7 positions matching TRBD1. CDR1 SGHRS and CDR2 YFSETQ come from the germline V gene. V gave up 4 bases and J gave up 1 base; unmatched junction bases: 4. CDR3 length: 14 amino acids. Written as DNA, the CDR3 is TGCGCCAGCAGCCATGGACAGGTCCAAGAGACCCAGTACTTC. Protein product: CASSHGQVQETQYF. The full variable domain, with the rest looked up from reference TRBV5-1 and TRBJ2-5, is KAGVTQTPRYLIKTRGQQVTLSCSPISGHRSVSWYQQTPGQGLQFLFEYFSETQRNKGNFPGRFSGRQFSNSRSEMNVSTLELGDSALYLCASSHGQVQETQYFGPGTRLLVL.

This sequence joins TRBV3-1 and TRBJ2-4, with 7 positions matching TRBD2. V shed 4 bases, J shed 0 bases, and the junction held 15 bases outside the gene matches. This CDR3 comprises 19 residues. Germline-derived CDR1 and CDR2 are LGHDT and YNNKEL (reference sequence). In DNA, the CDR3 is TGTGCCAGCAGCCCACCGCTGGGTCTAGCGGACGAAGCCAAAAACATTCAGTACTTC. Its translation is CASSPPLGLADEAKNIQYF.

The rearrangement links TRBV29-1 to TRBJ2-2; D remains unclear. The CDR3 is made up of 13 amino acids. V lost 5 bases, J lost 4 bases, and 11 bases lay in between. The germline gives CDR1 SQVTM, CDR2 ANQGSEA. The CDR3 DNA reads as TGCAGCGTTTATGGGTTGGGCACCGGGGAGCTGTTTTTT. Translating it yields CSVYGLGTGELFF.

Many counts were recorded for this clonotype. The chain is built from TRBV28 and TRBJ2-1, with D perhaps assigned TRBD1 or TRBD2 (5 bases each). The CDR3 sequence is 15 residues long. With 8 bases removed from V and 7 bases from J, the gap between germline ends came to 21 bases. CDR1 MDHEN and CDR2 SYDVKM come from the germline V gene. CDR3 region: CASPPGPDERNEQFF. CDR3 nucleotide sequence: TGTGCCAGCCCACCGGGACCCGATGAAAGGAATGAGCAGTTCTTC.

Turning to this clonotype: Compared with germline, one end of the junction differs, possibly owing to a read error. The rearrangement uses TRBV9 and TRBJ2-7; no clear D gene. The CDR3 has 14 residues. CDR1 SGDLS and CDR2 YYNGEE come from the germline V gene. For the CDR3, the DNA is TGTGCCGGCAGCGTAGATCTCGGCTCCTACGAGCAGTACTTC. Protein product: CAGSVDLGSYEQYF.

A note on this clonotype: Given a much more abundant clone one base away, this may be a read error. This sequence joins TRBV27 and TRBJ2-7; D is perhaps TRBD1 (5 bases). Germline CDR1 and CDR2: MNHEY and SMNVEV (reference sequence). Trimming cost V 6 bases and J 3 bases, with 12 bases left between them. CDR3 length: 13 amino acids. Written as DNA, the CDR3 is TGTGCCAGCAGACCCTGGACATACTACGAGCAGTACTTC. Translation gives CASRPWTYYEQYF.

To note about this clonotype: A much bigger clone sits one base away, suggesting this may be a read error. CDR3 nucleotides: TGTGCCAGCAGTATTACTAGCGGGAGTTACGAGCAGTACTTC. The encoded protein is CASSITSGSYEQYF. This chain connects TRBV12-3 or TRBV12-4 to TRBJ2-7, with TRBD2 matching 11 bases. Germline trimming cut 5 bases from V and 4 bases from J; bases unmatched to any gene: 4. This CDR3 contains 14 residues.

The chain couples TRBV29-1 to TRBJ2-7; the D call may be TRBD1 or TRBD2 (5 bases each). V shed 4 bases and J shed 4 bases, with 11 bases lying between them. Looked up from germline, CDR1 is SQVTM and CDR2 is ANQGSEA. The CDR3 is 12 residues long. Here the CDR3 DNA reads TGCAGCGTTGTGAGGGGCCAGTACGAGCAGTACTTC. It encodes CSVVRGQYEQYF.

This clonotype was detected only a few times. DNA for the CDR3: TGTGCCAGCAGTCAAAACCCGGGACAGGGGACCTATGGCTACACCTTC. This sequence encodes CASSQNPGQGTYGYTF. The chain uses TRBV28 and TRBJ1-2, with 10 bases aligning to TRBD1. The CDR3 is 16 amino acids. CDR1 and CDR2 from the germline V gene are MDHEN and SYDVKM. Trimming removed 5 bases from V and 4 bases from J; junction bases left unmatched: 10.

This clonotype was detected only a few times. The chain recombines TRBV20-1 with TRBJ1-4, with TRBD1 matching 11 bases. Germline CDR1 and CDR2: DFQATT and SNEGSKA (reference sequence). Trimming removed 3 bases from V and 7 bases from J; junction bases left unmatched: 7. The CDR3 is 15 residues long. The CDR3 region has the DNA TGCAGTGCTAGCCGCCGGGACAGGGGGAGTGAAAAACTGTTTTTT. Encoded protein: CSASRRDRGSEKLFF.

This clonotype turned up a few times. The V and J genes are TRBV29-1 and TRBJ2-5, with D possibly being TRBD1 or TRBD2 (5 bases each). The CDR3 has 14 amino acids. V was clipped by 8 bases and J by 4 bases, with 20 bases between them. The V gene's germline CDR1 is SQVTM and CDR2 ANQGSEA. The CDR3 reads CSCKGSGPGETQYF. The CDR3 bases are TGCAGCTGTAAGGGGTCGGGGCCCGGAGAGACCCAGTACTTC.

The rearrangement uses TRBV4-1 and TRBJ1-4, with 8 bases fitting TRBD1. The length of the CDR3 is 15 residues. V lost 1 base to trimming and J lost 8 bases; unmatched junction nucleotides: 6. Germline-derived CDR1 and CDR2 are MGHRA and YSYEKL. The CDR3 loop reads CASSQADRGGEKLFF. The DNA of the CDR3 is TGCGCCAGCAGCCAAGCAGACAGGGGTGGGGAAAAACTGTTTTTT.

This clonotype was detected many times. The V call is TRBV12-3 or TRBV12-4, the J call TRBJ2-3; 13 bases are a match to TRBD2. This CDR3 spans 15 amino acids. V shed 6 bases, J shed 3 bases, and the junction held 3 bases outside the gene matches. The CDR3 loop is CASRAGLAGTDTQYF. The DNA for the CDR3 is TGTGCCAGCAGAGCGGGACTAGCGGGAACAGATACGCAGTATTTT.